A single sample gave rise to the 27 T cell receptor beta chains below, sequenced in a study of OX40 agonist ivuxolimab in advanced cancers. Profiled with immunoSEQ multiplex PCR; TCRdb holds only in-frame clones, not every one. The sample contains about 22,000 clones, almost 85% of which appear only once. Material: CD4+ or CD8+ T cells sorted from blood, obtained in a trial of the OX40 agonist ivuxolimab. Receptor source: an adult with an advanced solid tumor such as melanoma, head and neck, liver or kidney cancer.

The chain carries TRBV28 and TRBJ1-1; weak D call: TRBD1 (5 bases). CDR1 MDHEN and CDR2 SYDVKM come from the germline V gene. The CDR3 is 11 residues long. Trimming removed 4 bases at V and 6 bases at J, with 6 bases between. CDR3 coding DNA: TGTGCCAGCAGTTGGGGGTCTGAAGCTTTCTTT. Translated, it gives CASSWGSEAFF. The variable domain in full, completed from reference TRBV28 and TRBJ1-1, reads DVKVTQSSRYLVKRTGEKVFLECVQDMDHENMFWYRQDPGLGLRLIYFSYDVKMKEKGDIPEGYSVSREKKERFSLILESASTNQTSMYLCASSWGSEAFFGQGTRLTVV.

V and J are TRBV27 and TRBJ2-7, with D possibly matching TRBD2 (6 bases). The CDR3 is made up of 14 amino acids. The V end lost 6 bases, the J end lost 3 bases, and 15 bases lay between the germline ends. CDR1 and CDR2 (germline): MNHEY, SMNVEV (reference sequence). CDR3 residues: CASSPGTVGYEQYF. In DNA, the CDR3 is TGTGCCAGCAGCCCCGGGACTGTGGGCTACGAGCAGTACTTC.

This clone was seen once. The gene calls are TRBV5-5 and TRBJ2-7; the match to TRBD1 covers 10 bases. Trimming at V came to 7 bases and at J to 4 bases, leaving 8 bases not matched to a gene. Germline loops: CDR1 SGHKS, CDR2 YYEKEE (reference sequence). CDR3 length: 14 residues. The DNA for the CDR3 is TGTGCCAGCTTCGACAGGGGGCTTATGTACGAGCAGTACTTC. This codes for CASFDRGLMYEQYF.

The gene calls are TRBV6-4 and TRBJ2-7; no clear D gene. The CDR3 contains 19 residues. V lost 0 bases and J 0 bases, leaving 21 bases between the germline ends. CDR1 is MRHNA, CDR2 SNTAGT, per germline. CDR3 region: CASSDSSVKDEPASYEQYF. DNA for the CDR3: TGTGCCAGCAGTGACTCGAGTGTAAAGGACGAGCCGGCCTCCTACGAGCAGTACTTC.

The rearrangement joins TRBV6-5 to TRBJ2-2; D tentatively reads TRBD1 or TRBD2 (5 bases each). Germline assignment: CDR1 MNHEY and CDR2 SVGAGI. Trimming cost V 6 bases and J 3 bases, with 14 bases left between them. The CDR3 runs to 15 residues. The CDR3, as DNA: TGTGCCAGCAGCTTACTCGGGACGGACACCGGGGAGCTGTTTTTT. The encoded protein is CASSLLGTDTGELFF.

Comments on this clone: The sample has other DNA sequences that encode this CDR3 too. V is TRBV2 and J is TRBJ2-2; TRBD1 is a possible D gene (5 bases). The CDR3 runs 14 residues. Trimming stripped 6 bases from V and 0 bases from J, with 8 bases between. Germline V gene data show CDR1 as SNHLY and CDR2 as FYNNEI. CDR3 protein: CASSRTTNTGELFF. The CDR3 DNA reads TGTGCCAGCAGCAGGACAACGAACACCGGGGAGCTGTTTTTT.

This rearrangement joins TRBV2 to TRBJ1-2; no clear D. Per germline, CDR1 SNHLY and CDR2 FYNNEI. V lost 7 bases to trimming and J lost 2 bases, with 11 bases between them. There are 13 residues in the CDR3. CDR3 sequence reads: CASNPERNYGYTF. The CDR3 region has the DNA TGTGCCAGCAACCCGGAGCGAAACTATGGCTACACCTTC. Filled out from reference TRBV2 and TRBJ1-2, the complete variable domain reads EPEVTQTPSHQVTQMGQEVILRCVPISNHLYFYWYRQILGQKVEFLVSFYNNEISEKSEIFDDQFSVERPDGSNFTLKIRSTKLEDSAMYFCASNPERNYGYTFGSGTRLTVV.

The CDR3 sequence: CASSLLGTGGVDGYTF. The CDR3 DNA follows: TGTGCCAGCAGCCTCCTGGGGACAGGGGGCGTAGATGGCTACACCTTC. The chain recombines TRBV7-8 with TRBJ1-2; 12 bases fit TRBD1. Unmatched junction bases numbered 10, after V lost 5 bases and J lost 6 bases. The CDR3 contains 16 residues. CDR1 is SGHVS and CDR2 is FQNEAQ in the germline V gene.

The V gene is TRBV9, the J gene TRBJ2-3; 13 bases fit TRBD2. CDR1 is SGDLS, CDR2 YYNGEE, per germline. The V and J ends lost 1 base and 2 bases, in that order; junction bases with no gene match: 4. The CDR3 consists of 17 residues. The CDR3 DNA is TGTGCCAGCAGCGTATCCGGGACTAGCGGGGCCACAGATACGCAGTATTTT. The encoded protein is CASSVSGTSGATDTQYF.

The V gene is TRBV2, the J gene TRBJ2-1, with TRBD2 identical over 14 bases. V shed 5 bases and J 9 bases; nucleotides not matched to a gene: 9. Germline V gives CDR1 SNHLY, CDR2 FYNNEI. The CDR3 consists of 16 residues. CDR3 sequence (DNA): TGTGCCAGCAGTTCCGGACTAGCGGGGGGCCCGGGTGAGCAGTTCTTC. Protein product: CASSSGLAGGPGEQFF.

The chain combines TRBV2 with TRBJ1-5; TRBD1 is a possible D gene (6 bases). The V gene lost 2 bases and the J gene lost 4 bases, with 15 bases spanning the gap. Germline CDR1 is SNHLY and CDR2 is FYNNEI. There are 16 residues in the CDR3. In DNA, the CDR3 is TGTGCCAGCAGTGAAACTCTTACAGGGATAAATCAGCCCCAGCATTTT. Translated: CASSETLTGINQPQHF.

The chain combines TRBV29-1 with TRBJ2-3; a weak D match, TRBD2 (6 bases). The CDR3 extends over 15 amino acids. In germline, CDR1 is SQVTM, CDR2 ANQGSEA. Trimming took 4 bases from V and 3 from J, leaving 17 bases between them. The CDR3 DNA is TGCAGCGTTGGTTCTAGCGAGGGGCTGACAGATACGCAGTATTTT. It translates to CSVGSSEGLTDTQYF.

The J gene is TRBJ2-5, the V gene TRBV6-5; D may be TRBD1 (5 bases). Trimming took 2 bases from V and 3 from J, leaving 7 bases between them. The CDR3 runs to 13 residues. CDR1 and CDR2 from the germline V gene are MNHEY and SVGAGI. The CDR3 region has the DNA TGTGCCAGCAGTTACGGGGCCGAAGAGACCCAGTACTTC. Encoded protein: CASSYGAEETQYF.

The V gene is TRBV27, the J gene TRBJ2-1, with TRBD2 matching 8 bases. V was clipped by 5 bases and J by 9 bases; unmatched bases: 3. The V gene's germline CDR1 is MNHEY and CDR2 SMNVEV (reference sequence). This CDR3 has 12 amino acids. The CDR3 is CASSPGGGEQFF. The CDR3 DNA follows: TGTGCCAGCAGTCCCGGGGGGGGTGAGCAGTTCTTC.

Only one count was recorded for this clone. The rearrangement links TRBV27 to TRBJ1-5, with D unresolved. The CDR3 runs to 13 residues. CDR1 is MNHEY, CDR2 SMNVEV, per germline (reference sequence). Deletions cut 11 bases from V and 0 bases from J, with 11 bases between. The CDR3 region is CASSWSSNQPQHF. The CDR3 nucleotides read TGTGCCTCTAGTTGGTCTAGCAATCAGCCCCAGCATTTT.

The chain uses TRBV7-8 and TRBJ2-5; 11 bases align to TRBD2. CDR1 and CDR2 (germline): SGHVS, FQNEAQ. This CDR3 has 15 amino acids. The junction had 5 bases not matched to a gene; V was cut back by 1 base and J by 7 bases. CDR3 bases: TGTGCCAGCAGCTTAGGCGCTAGCGGGAGGAGGACCCAGTACTTC. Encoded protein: CASSLGASGRRTQYF.

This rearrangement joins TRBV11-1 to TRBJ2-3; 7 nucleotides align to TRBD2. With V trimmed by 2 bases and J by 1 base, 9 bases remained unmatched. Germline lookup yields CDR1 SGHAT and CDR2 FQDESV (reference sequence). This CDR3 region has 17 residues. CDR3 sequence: CASSLSSASGRTDTQYF. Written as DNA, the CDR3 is TGTGCCAGCAGCTTATCCTCGGCTAGCGGTCGCACAGATACGCAGTATTTT.

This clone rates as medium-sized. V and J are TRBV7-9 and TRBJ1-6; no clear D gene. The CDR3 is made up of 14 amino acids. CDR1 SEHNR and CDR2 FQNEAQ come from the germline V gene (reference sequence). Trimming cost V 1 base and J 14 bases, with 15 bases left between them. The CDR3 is CASSLVQVPDSLHF. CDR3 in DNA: TGTGCCAGCAGCTTAGTTCAGGTCCCAGACTCCCTCCACTTT.

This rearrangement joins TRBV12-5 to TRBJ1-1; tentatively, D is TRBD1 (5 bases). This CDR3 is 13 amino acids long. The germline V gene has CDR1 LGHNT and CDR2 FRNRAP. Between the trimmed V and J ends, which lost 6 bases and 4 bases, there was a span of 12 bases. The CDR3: CASGRGPSTEAFF. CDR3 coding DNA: TGTGCTAGTGGGAGGGGTCCGAGCACTGAAGCTTTCTTT.

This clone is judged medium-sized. The DNA of the CDR3 is TGTGCCAGTAGTATAGGACTAGCGGGGGGAGAGACCCAGTACTTC. Protein sequence: CASSIGLAGGETQYF. The chain is built from TRBV19 and TRBJ2-5; 13 nucleotides align to TRBD2. Trimming cost V 1 base and J 4 bases; bases outside gene matches: 0. The CDR3 length is 15 residues. CDR1 is LNHDA, CDR2 SQIVND, per germline (reference sequence).

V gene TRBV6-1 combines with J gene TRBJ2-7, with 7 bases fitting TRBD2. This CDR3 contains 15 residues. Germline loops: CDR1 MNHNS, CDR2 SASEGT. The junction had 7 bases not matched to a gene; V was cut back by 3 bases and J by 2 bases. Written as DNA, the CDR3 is TGTGCCAGCAGTGATTCTAGCGGAAGCCCCTACGAGCAGTACTTC. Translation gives CASSDSSGSPYEQYF.

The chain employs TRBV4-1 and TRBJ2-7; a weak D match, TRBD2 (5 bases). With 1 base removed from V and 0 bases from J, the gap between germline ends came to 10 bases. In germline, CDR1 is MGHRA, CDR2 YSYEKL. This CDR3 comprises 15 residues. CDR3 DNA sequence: TGCGCCAGCAGCCAAGGGGTAGGGAGCTCCTACGAGCAGTACTTC. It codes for CASSQGVGSSYEQYF.

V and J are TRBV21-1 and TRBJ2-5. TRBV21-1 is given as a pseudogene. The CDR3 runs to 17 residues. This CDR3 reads CASSKAPGNGAQETQYF. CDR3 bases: TGTGCCAGCAGCAAAGCGCCGGGGAATGGGGCACAAGAGACCCAGTACTTC.

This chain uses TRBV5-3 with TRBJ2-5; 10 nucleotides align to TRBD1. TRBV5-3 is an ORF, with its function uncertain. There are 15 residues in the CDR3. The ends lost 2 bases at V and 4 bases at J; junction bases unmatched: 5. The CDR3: CARSLGTGESETQYF. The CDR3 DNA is TGTGCCAGAAGCTTAGGGACAGGGGAGTCAGAGACCCAGTACTTC.

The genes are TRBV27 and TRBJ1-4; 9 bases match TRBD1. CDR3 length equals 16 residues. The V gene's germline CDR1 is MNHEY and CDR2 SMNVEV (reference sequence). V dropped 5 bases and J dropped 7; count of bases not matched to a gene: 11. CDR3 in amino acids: CASSNSYRGRREKLFF. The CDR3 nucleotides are TGTGCCAGCAGTAATAGCTACAGGGGGCGCCGTGAAAAACTGTTTTTT.

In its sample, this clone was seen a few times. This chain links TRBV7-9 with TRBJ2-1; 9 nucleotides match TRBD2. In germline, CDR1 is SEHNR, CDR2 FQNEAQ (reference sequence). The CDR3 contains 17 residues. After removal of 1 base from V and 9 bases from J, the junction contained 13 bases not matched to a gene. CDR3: CASSLVTGSGSWGEQFF. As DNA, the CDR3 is TGTGCCAGCAGCTTAGTAACAGGTAGCGGGAGCTGGGGTGAGCAGTTCTTC. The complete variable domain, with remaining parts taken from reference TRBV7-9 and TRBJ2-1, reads DTGVSQNPRHKITKRGQNVTFRCDPISEHNRLYWYRQTLGQGPEFLTYFQNEAQLEKSRLLSDRFSAERPKGSFSTLEIQRTEQGDSAMYLCASSLVTGSGSWGEQFFGPGTRLTVL.

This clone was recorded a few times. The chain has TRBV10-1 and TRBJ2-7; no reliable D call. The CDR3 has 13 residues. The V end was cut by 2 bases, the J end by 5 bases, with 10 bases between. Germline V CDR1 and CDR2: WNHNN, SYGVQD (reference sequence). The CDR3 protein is CASSESNQNEQYF. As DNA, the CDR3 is TGCGCCAGCAGTGAGAGCAACCAGAACGAGCAGTACTTC.